The present entry profiles one TCR beta chain with its context. Antigen unknown. The source of the sample is a study of T cells in Graves' hyperthyroidism and ophthalmopathy. The wider study: At the time of initial diagnosis and before any treatment, peripheral blood was collected.

This CDR3 is 16 amino acids long. CDR1 is SGHAT and CDR2 is FQNNGV in the germline V gene. Trimming removed 5 bases at V and 4 bases at J, with 20 bases between. The PBMCs studied were ones that came from approximately 9.9 ml fresh peripheral blood. Amplified regions were TCR beta CDR3 sequences from RNA transcripts. The HTBI primer set drove a first-round RT-PCR of the TCR CDR3. TCRdb reprocessed the multiplex PCR reads via MiXCR and lists one record per CDR3 protein. The data hold 130,000 to 150,000 distinct CDR3 sequences, with approximately 20% observed a single time. Points from the study as a whole: Expanded thyroid clonotypes (above 0.001) were mostly also found in blood.

This receptor was identified in a woman aged 50 to 60 with Graves' hyperthyroidism that later progressed to Graves' ophthalmopathy. This chain joins TRBV11-2 and TRBJ1-2; perhaps TRBD1 as D (6 bases). The source material was blood. The CDR3 spells CASSPSGQTSSYGYTF. The CDR3, as DNA: TGTGCCAGCAGCCCATCGGGACAAACTTCCTCCTATGGCTACACCTTC.